Here is one TCR beta chain with its context. Its antigen remains unidentified. The sample originates from a study of shared clonotypes between healthy human individuals. Findings and caveats of the study: Among the subsets, naive ones generally showed larger estimated richness than memory ones. Some clonotypes were shared by all four sorted-subset donors, while others were not shared. The non-shared ones had lower generation probabilities than the shared ones.

The investigators split CD4+ cells into a CD45RA+ naive subset and a CD45RA-negative memory subset. The CDR3 has 14 residues. Trimming removed 4 bases from V and 6 bases from J, with 13 bases in between. Germline V gene sequence: CDR1 MNHNS, CDR2 SASEGT. Clones were read by immunoSEQ multiplex PCR, and TCRdb kept only the in-frame ones, dropping some. Of 850,000 to 1,200,000 clones listed, 75% are singletons. The chain is built from TRBV6-1 and TRBJ1-3, with D tentatively TRBD1 (5 bases). This clonotype was obtained from a man between 18 and 29 years old in good health. Sequencing was carried out using memory CD4+ T cells sorted from blood. Noted subset: CD45RA-negative fraction. The CDR3 DNA sequence: TGTGCCAGCAGTGGGACACGGCTTGAAAACACCATATATTTT. Amino acids: CASSGTRLENTIYF.